The T cell receptor (beta chain) under discussion was sequenced for a study of blood T cells in healthy people across ages. A second about 7 to 12 cycle PCR used barcoded and J-beta primers. One entry per CDR3 protein, called by TCRdb with MiXCR from the 5' RACE reads. The data show some 1.5 million distinct CDR3 sequences, 28% seen once. V lost 6 bases, J lost 5 bases, and 7 bases lay in between. The CDR3 is 11 amino acids. Germline loops: CDR1 SQVTM, CDR2 ANQGSEA. Points on this clonotype: What it binds is unknown.

Study conclusions and caveats: Observed TCR beta diversity per million T cells went down as age went up. This fall followed a roughly linear course with age. The percentage of naive T cells correlated strongly with TCR beta diversity.

Caucasian, healthy and from Russia, the donors were aged between roughly 6 and 95. Roughly 10 milliliters of peripheral blood were drawn from each donor. The chain links TRBV29-1 to TRBJ2-2, with D unresolved. This sequence was found in a woman between 25 and 40 years old in good health. The sample consisted of blood. CDR3 loop: CSVRSTGELFF. CDR3 in DNA: TGCAGCGTACGTAGTACCGGGGAGCTGTTTTTT.